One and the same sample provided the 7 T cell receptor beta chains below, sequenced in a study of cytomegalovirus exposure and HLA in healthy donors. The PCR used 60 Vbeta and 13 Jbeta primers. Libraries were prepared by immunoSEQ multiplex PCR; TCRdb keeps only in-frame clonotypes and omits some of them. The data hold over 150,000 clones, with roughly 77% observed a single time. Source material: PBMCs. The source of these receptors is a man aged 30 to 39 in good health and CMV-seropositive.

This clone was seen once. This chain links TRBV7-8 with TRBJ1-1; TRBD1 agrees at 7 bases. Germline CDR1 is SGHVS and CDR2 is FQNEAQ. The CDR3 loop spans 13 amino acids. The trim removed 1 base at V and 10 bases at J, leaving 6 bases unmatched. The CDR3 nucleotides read TGTGCCAGCAGCTTAGGGACAGGAGTGGTAGCTTTCTTT. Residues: CASSLGTGVVAFF.

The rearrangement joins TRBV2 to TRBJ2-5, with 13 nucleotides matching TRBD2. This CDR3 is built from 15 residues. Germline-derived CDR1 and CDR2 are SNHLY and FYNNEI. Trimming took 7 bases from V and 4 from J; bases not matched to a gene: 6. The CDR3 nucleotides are TGTGCCAGCACCCTAACTAGCGGGGGGGTAGAGACCCAGTACTTC. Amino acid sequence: CASTLTSGGVETQYF. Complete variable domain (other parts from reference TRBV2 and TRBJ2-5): EPEVTQTPSHQVTQMGQEVILRCVPISNHLYFYWYRQILGQKVEFLVSFYNNEISEKSEIFDDQFSVERPDGSNFTLKIRSTKLEDSAMYFCASTLTSGGVETQYFGPGTRLLVL.

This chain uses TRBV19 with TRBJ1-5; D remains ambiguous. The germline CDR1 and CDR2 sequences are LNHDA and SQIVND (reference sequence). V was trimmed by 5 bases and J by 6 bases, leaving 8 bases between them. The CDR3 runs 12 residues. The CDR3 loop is CASSVPSQPQHF. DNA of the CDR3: TGTGCCAGTAGTGTCCCGAGTCAGCCCCAGCATTTT.

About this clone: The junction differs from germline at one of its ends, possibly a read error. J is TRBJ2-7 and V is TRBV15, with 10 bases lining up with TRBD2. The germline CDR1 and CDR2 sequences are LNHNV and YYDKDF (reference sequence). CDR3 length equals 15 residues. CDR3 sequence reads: CATSRNLLAGDNWDF. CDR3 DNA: TGTGCCACCAGCAGGAACCTCCTAGCGGGAGACAATTGGGACTTC.

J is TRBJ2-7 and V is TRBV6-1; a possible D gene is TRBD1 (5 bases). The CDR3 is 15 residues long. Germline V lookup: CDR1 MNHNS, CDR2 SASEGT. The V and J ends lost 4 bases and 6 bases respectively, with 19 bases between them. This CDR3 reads CASSVQAHGQGEQYF. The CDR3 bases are TGTGCCAGCAGTGTACAAGCCCATGGGCAGGGCGAGCAGTACTTC.

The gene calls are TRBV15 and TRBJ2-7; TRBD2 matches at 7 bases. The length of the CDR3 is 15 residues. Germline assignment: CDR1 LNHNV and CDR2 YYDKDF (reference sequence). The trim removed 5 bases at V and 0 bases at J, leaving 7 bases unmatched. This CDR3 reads CATSLYGGSSYEQYF. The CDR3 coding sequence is TGTGCCACCAGCCTGTACGGCGGGAGCTCCTACGAGCAGTACTTC.

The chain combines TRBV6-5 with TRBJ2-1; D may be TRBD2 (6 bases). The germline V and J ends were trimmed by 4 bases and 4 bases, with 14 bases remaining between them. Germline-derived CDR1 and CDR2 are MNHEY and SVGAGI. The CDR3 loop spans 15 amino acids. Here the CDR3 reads CASSSSYGGYNEQFF. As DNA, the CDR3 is TGTGCCAGCAGTTCGTCCTACGGGGGATACAATGAGCAGTTCTTC.